A single sample is the source of the 4 T cell receptor beta chains below, sequenced in a study of T cell responses to AZD1222 COVID-19 vaccine. Profiled with immunoSEQ multiplex PCR; TCRdb holds only in-frame clones, not every one. The table lists about 150,000 clones, 90% to 95% of them singletons. Sequencing was performed on peripheral blood, taken 28 days after the second AZD1222 dose. These receptor sequences come from an adult who received the AZD1222 COVID-19 vaccine.

The chain is built from TRBV6-5 and TRBJ2-6; D gene uncertain. Germline values: CDR1 MNHEY, CDR2 SVGAGI. The germline V and J ends were trimmed by 0 bases and 0 bases, with 6 bases remaining between them. The CDR3 length is 16 residues. CDR3 DNA sequence: TGTGCCAGCAGTTACTCGAGGAACTCTGGGGCCAACGTCCTGACTTTC. Encoded protein: CASSYSRNSGANVLTF.

The genes are TRBV7-9 and TRBJ2-7; 9 nucleotides match TRBD1. Germline-derived CDR1 and CDR2 are SEHNR and FQNEAQ (reference sequence). Trimming cost V 2 bases and J 3 bases; bases outside gene matches: 8. CDR3 size: 16 residues. In DNA form, the CDR3 reads TGTGCCAGCAGCTTAATAGGCAACAGGGGGCTCTACGAGCAGTACTTC. It specifies CASSLIGNRGLYEQYF.

The rearrangement links TRBV6-5 to TRBJ1-2; 10 bases match TRBD1. There are 14 residues in the CDR3. The germline gives CDR1 MNHEY, CDR2 SVGAGI. Losses at the gene ends were 4 bases for V and 6 bases for J; bases not matched to a gene: 5. The CDR3 sequence is CASSFTGTGDGYTF. DNA for the CDR3: TGTGCCAGCAGTTTCACCGGGACAGGGGATGGCTACACCTTC.

The chain carries TRBV6-5 and TRBJ1-6; D gene ambiguous. This CDR3 is 15 amino acids long. Trimming removed 3 bases at V and 7 bases at J, with 13 bases between. CDR1 and CDR2 from the germline V gene are MNHEY and SVGAGI. CDR3 residues: CASSYIEGLNSPLHF. As DNA, the CDR3 is TGTGCCAGCAGTTATATTGAGGGCCTAAATTCACCCCTCCACTTT.